The 22 T cell receptor beta chains below come from one sample, sequenced in a study of Ad26.COV2.S vaccination and SARS-CoV-2 variants. Treatment: 15 to 20 received Ad26.COV2.S at low or high dose, single or two shots; roughly five received placebo; per-sample allocation not given. Samples analyzed were those drawn on day 63 after the first vaccine or placebo injection. Here immunoSEQ multiplex PCR was the method, and the copy in TCRdb shows in-frame clones only, minus some. Of about 350,000 clones detected, 65% to 90% appear once; the ten largest clones hold roughly 10%. Sample: peripheral blood, taken in a trial of Ad26.COV2.S vaccine versus placebo. The receptors shown here come from a person between 18 and 60 years old who received the Ad26.COV2.S COVID-19 vaccine or a placebo.

V gene TRBV24-1 combines with J gene TRBJ2-1; D is unresolved. The CDR3 spans 15 residues. CDR1 is KGHDR, CDR2 SFDVKD, per germline. The V end lost 2 bases, the J end lost 9 bases, and 16 bases lay between the germline ends. Here the CDR3 DNA reads TGTGCCACCAGTGATTCTCCCCCTAGTGATCTTGAGCAGTTCTTC. Its protein is CATSDSPPSDLEQFF.

Concerning this clone: The sample has other DNA sequences that encode this CDR3 too. The chain recombines TRBV6-6 with TRBJ1-4; 11 nucleotides match TRBD1. The germline gives CDR1 MNHNY, CDR2 SVGAGI (reference sequence). CDR3 length: 14 residues. V lost 6 bases, J lost 8 bases, and 5 bases stayed unmatched. CDR3 in amino acids: CASSRGTGGEKLFF. The CDR3 bases are TGTGCCAGCAGCCGAGGGACAGGGGGAGAAAAACTGTTTTTT.

V and J are TRBV24-1 and TRBJ2-1, with 8 bases that match TRBD2. The J segment lost 7 bases and the V segment lost 4 bases, leaving 11 bases of the junction unmatched. Germline V gives CDR1 KGHDR, CDR2 SFDVKD. This CDR3 has 16 residues. DNA of the CDR3: TGTGCCACCAGTGACCCCGGGACTAGGAGTACGAATGAGCAGTTCTTC. Its translation is CATSDPGTRSTNEQFF.

The chain recombines TRBV19 with TRBJ1-1; D gene unclear. With 6 bases removed from V and 9 bases from J, the gap between germline ends came to 14 bases. The CDR3 is 12 amino acids. Germline V gene sequence: CDR1 LNHDA, CDR2 SQIVND (reference sequence). The CDR3 DNA is TGTGCCAGTAGAACAGCTCCTGCAAAAGCTTTCTTT. This sequence encodes CASRTAPAKAFF.

In its sample, this clone was seen many times. The chain links TRBV5-5 to TRBJ2-1; TRBD2 is a possible D gene (7 bases). Trimming left V 4 bases short and J 1 base short, with 18 bases between. Germline V gene sequence: CDR1 SGHKS, CDR2 YYEKEE (reference sequence). The length of the CDR3 is 17 residues. CDR3 in DNA: TGTGCCAGCAGCCAAACACCGGGGGGCCTTTCCTACAATGAGCAGTTCTTC. Translation gives CASSQTPGGLSYNEQFF.

The genes are TRBV7-9 and TRBJ1-2; D unclear. The CDR3 has 14 amino acids. The germline V and J ends were trimmed by 6 bases and 6 bases, with 17 bases remaining between them. CDR1 is SEHNR and CDR2 is FQNEAQ in the germline V gene (reference sequence). The CDR3 spells CASSPWTPSDGYTF. CDR3 DNA: TGTGCCAGCAGTCCCTGGACCCCGTCGGATGGCTACACCTTC.

This chain connects TRBV6-6 to TRBJ1-1, with D possibly matching TRBD1 (5 bases). Germline V lookup: CDR1 MNHNY, CDR2 SVGAGI (reference sequence). There are 16 residues in the CDR3. V dropped 2 bases and J dropped 3 bases, with 16 bases sitting between them. The chain's CDR3 is CASSYPIGLGDTEAFF. CDR3 coding DNA: TGTGCCAGCAGTTACCCTATTGGGCTGGGGGACACTGAAGCTTTCTTT.

The chain employs TRBV30 and TRBJ1-5; D might be TRBD1 (6 bases). The CDR3 has 15 amino acids. CDR1 is GTSNPN and CDR2 is SVGIG in the germline V gene (reference sequence). V dropped 4 bases and J dropped 4 bases, with 17 bases sitting between them. CDR3 residues: CAWNSATGPNQPQHF. In nucleotides, the CDR3 is TGTGCCTGGAACTCCGCTACAGGGCCAAATCAGCCCCAGCATTTT.

This chain's CDR3 is CASTLVTGGYTF. The DNA for the CDR3 is TGTGCCAGCACCCTGGTCACGGGGGGCTACACCTTC. The chain employs TRBV12-3 or TRBV12-4 and TRBJ1-2, with D unclear. This CDR3 is built from 12 residues. The V end lost 7 bases, the J end lost 8 bases, and 14 bases lay between the germline ends.

On this clone itself: The identical CDR3 is also encoded by other nucleotide sequences in the sample. The gene calls are TRBV6-5 and TRBJ2-2, with D unclear. The CDR3 runs to 13 residues. Trimming cost V 7 bases and J 0 bases, with 6 bases left between them. CDR1 is MNHEY and CDR2 is SVGAGI in the germline V gene. The CDR3 loop reads CASTLTNTGELFF. Here the CDR3 DNA reads TGTGCCAGCACCCTAACGAACACCGGGGAGCTGTTTTTT.

This clone was observed a handful of times. The V gene is TRBV5-5, the J gene TRBJ1-5; D might be TRBD1 (6 bases). The V gene's germline CDR1 is SGHKS and CDR2 YYEKEE (reference sequence). CDR3 size: 17 residues. V was shortened by 0 bases and J by 6 bases, with 19 bases between the two germline ends. The chain's CDR3 is CASSLGMGQGIVQPQHF. The CDR3 coding sequence is TGTGCCAGCAGCTTGGGGATGGGGCAGGGGATTGTTCAGCCCCAGCATTTT. Together with reference TRBV5-5 and TRBJ1-5, the CDR3 gives the full variable domain: DAGVTQSPTHLIKTRGQQVTLRCSPISGHKSVSWYQQVLGQGPQFIFQYYEKEERGRGNFPDRFSARQFPNYSSELNVNALLLGDSALYLCASSLGMGQGIVQPQHFGDGTRLSIL.

The V and J genes are TRBV6-2 or TRBV6-3 and TRBJ2-3; 13 bases match TRBD2. The CDR3 length is 16 residues. Trimming took 5 bases from V and 4 from J; bases not matched to a gene: 6. Germline V lookup: CDR1 MNHEY, CDR2 SVGEGT. In DNA, the CDR3 is TGTGCCAGCAGTCGCGGACTAGCGGGGGTGTCAGATACGCAGTATTTT. Encoded protein: CASSRGLAGVSDTQYF.

This chain uses TRBV6-6 with TRBJ1-5; D not resolved. The CDR3 has 15 amino acids. CDR1 MNHNY and CDR2 SVGAGI come from the germline V gene (reference sequence). Trimming pared 2 bases from V and 2 bases from J, leaving 10 bases between. CDR3 sequence (DNA): TGTGCCAGCAGTTACGAGGGCAAGGGCAATCAGCCCCAGCATTTT. Protein: CASSYEGKGNQPQHF.

As concerns this clone: A read error may be the cause here, since a much bigger clone is one base away. The V gene is TRBV6-2 or TRBV6-3, the J gene TRBJ2-5, with 11 bases that match TRBD2. CDR1 and CDR2 (germline): MNHEY, SVGEGT. The CDR3 contains 15 residues. V was clipped by 6 bases and J by 1 base; unmatched bases: 4. CDR3 region: CASSPLAGGQETQYF. The CDR3 nucleotides are TGTGCCAGCAGCCCGCTAGCGGGGGGCCAAGAGACCCAGTACTTC.

The J gene is TRBJ1-1, the V gene TRBV19; D remains unclear. The V gene lost 1 base and the J gene lost 6 bases, with 15 bases spanning the gap. Germline lookup yields CDR1 LNHDA and CDR2 SQIVND (reference sequence). CDR3 length: 15 residues. For the CDR3, the DNA is TGTGCCAGTAGTATAGGTGTGCGGGCCGGGGCTGAAGCTTTCTTT. Encoded protein: CASSIGVRAGAEAFF.

The CDR3 coding sequence is TGTGCCAGCAGCCCGGGACTAGCGGGGGGAGAGACCCAGTACTTC. This sequence encodes CASSPGLAGGETQYF. This chain connects TRBV28 to TRBJ2-5; 15 nucleotides align to TRBD2. From germline, CDR1 is MDHEN and CDR2 SYDVKM. J was trimmed by 4 bases and V by 6 bases; bases with no gene match: 3. The CDR3 sequence is 15 residues long.

The chain combines TRBV28 with TRBJ1-2, with D possibly TRBD1 on 6 matching bases. CDR1 and CDR2 from the germline V gene are MDHEN and SYDVKM. V dropped 4 bases and J dropped 4 bases, with 13 bases sitting between them. The CDR3 is 14 residues long. This CDR3 is CASSSTGNAYGYTF. The CDR3 DNA sequence: TGTGCCAGCAGTTCCACAGGGAATGCCTATGGCTACACCTTC.

The sample holds one count of this clone. The chain is built from TRBV19 and TRBJ1-2; possibly TRBD1 for D (5 bases). CDR3 length: 15 amino acids. Germline V gene lookup returns CDR1 LNHDA and CDR2 SQIVND (reference sequence). V lost 7 bases, J lost 4 bases, and 19 bases lay in between. Here the CDR3 reads CASNQGDWEIYGYTF. In nucleotides, the CDR3 is TGTGCCAGTAATCAAGGGGACTGGGAGATCTATGGCTACACCTTC.

A single count supports this clone. The chain recombines TRBV4-3 with TRBJ2-1; 14 bases line up with TRBD2. Germline assignment: CDR1 LGHNA and CDR2 YSLEER. V dropped 3 bases and J dropped 12; count of bases not matched to a gene: 7. There are 15 residues in the CDR3. The CDR3 loop reads CASSHRLAGGPLQFF. As DNA, the CDR3 is TGCGCCAGCAGCCATCGACTAGCGGGGGGGCCATTGCAGTTCTTC.

The genes are TRBV19 and TRBJ1-3, with TRBD1 identical over 8 bases. The CDR3 totals 17 residues. The V gene end was trimmed by 6 bases and the J gene end by 2 bases; junction bases not matched to a gene: 12. Germline CDR1 is LNHDA and CDR2 is SQIVND (reference sequence). The CDR3 reads CASRDQGAHLAGNTIYF. CDR3 bases: TGTGCCAGTAGGGATCAGGGGGCGCATCTGGCTGGAAACACCATATATTTT.

This clone was detected only once. The J gene is TRBJ1-2, the V gene TRBV3-1 (or the pseudogene TRBV3-2); 7 nucleotides agree with TRBD1. V was clipped by 4 bases and J by 8 bases; unmatched bases: 10. This CDR3 contains 14 residues. Germline CDR1 LGHDT, CDR2 YNNKEL (reference sequence). The CDR3 coding sequence is TGTGCCAGCAGCCTTAGGACAGGCCGGGGAGGCTACACCTTC. Translated: CASSLRTGRGGYTF.

This chain links TRBV28 with TRBJ1-4, with a possible D match to TRBD1 (5 bases). Trimming shortened V by 6 bases and J by 7 bases, and 15 bases separated the two germline ends. CDR1 MDHEN and CDR2 SYDVKM come from the germline V gene. CDR3 length: 14 residues. CDR3 residues: CASSVSGYSEKLFF. CDR3 sequence (DNA): TGTGCCAGCAGCGTATCAGGGTATTCTGAAAAACTGTTTTTT.